Following are 21 T cell receptor beta chains from one sample sequenced in a study of OX40 agonist ivuxolimab in advanced cancers. Sequencing used immunoSEQ multiplex PCR; TCRdb keeps in-frame clones, though not all of them. The table has fewer than 100,000 clones, around 90% seen once. The sequencing here drew on CD4+ or CD8+ T cells sorted from blood, taken in a trial of the OX40 agonist ivuxolimab. The receptors come from an adult with an advanced solid tumor such as melanoma, head and neck, liver or kidney cancer.

J is TRBJ2-5 and V is TRBV7-9, with TRBD2 identical over 13 bases. CDR3 size: 16 residues. Germline V gene sequence: CDR1 SEHNR, CDR2 FQNEAQ (reference sequence). V lost 3 bases, J lost 5 bases, and 6 bases stayed unmatched. The CDR3 loop is CASSLTSGRSGETQYF. In nucleotides, the CDR3 is TGTGCCAGCAGCTTGACTAGCGGGAGGTCGGGGGAGACCCAGTACTTC.

V gene TRBV28 combines with J gene TRBJ2-7, with 7 bases lining up with TRBD2. The CDR3 covers 17 residues. Per germline, CDR1 MDHEN and CDR2 SYDVKM. V lost 5 bases and J lost 0; bases outside the gene matches: 13. The CDR3 sequence is CASSLGRGSESSYEQYF. Here the CDR3 DNA reads TGTGCCAGCAGTCTGGGGCGGGGGTCAGAGAGCTCCTACGAGCAGTACTTC. The entire variable domain, with the rest obtained from reference TRBV28 and TRBJ2-7, is as follows: DVKVTQSSRYLVKRTGEKVFLECVQDMDHENMFWYRQDPGLGLRLIYFSYDVKMKEKGDIPEGYSVSREKKERFSLILESASTNQTSMYLCASSLGRGSESSYEQYFGPGTRLTVT.

Turning to this clone: Being one base from a much bigger clone, this may be a read error. The rearrangement uses TRBV11-3 and TRBJ2-2; D gene uncertain. Germline values: CDR1 SGHNT, CDR2 YENEEA. CDR3 length equals 13 residues. V lost 1 base, J lost 2 bases, and 2 bases lay in between. CDR3 bases: TGTGCCAGCAGCTTAGCAAACACCGGGGAGCTGTTTTTT. Protein product: CASSLANTGELFF.

The chain employs TRBV6-1 and TRBJ2-7; perhaps TRBD2 as D (5 bases). Germline CDR1 MNHNS, CDR2 SASEGT. The V gene lost 6 bases and the J gene lost 2 bases, with 14 bases spanning the gap. There are 14 residues in the CDR3. The CDR3 DNA sequence: TGTGCCAGCAGGCAGCGGCACGGGCCCTACGAGCAGTACTTC. Its protein is CASRQRHGPYEQYF.

The chain uses TRBV5-4 and TRBJ2-5; TRBD2 aligns across 8 bases. Per germline, CDR1 SGHNT and CDR2 YYREEE (reference sequence). V dropped 3 bases and J dropped 5; count of bases not matched to a gene: 15. This CDR3 comprises 17 residues. As DNA, the CDR3 is TGTGCCAGCAGCTACAGCTCGGGAGGGGCGCTCTGGGAGACCCAGTACTTC. It translates to CASSYSSGGALWETQYF.

The J gene is TRBJ2-7, the V gene TRBV19, with TRBD1 matching 7 bases. This CDR3 contains 14 residues. The ends lost 2 bases at V and 2 bases at J; junction bases unmatched: 3. The V gene's germline CDR1 is LNHDA and CDR2 SQIVND (reference sequence). The CDR3 sequence is CASSINQGAYEQYF. In DNA form, the CDR3 reads TGTGCCAGTAGTATAAACCAGGGGGCCTACGAGCAGTACTTC.

The V and J genes are TRBV4-2 and TRBJ2-3; D remains unclear. In germline, CDR1 is LGHNA, CDR2 YNFKEQ. V was pared by 0 bases and J by 2 bases, with 6 bases between. The CDR3 consists of 14 residues. In nucleotides, the CDR3 is TGTGCCAGCAGCCAAGACCAGCTCACAGATACGCAGTATTTT. Its translation: CASSQDQLTDTQYF.

V is TRBV10-2 and J is TRBJ2-1, with a weak D call TRBD2 (6 bases). The V gene lost 4 bases and the J gene lost 14 bases, with 15 bases spanning the gap. The length of the CDR3 is 12 residues. Germline V lookup: CDR1 WSHSY, CDR2 SAAADI. Here the CDR3 reads CASSVPPGLKFF. DNA of the CDR3: TGCGCCAGCAGTGTCCCCCCGGGACTGAAGTTCTTC.

The gene calls are TRBV28 and TRBJ2-2, with TRBD2 matching 7 bases. With V trimmed by 3 bases and J by 1 base, 5 bases remained unmatched. CDR1 and CDR2 from the germline V gene are MDHEN and SYDVKM. The CDR3 has 16 residues. CDR3 sequence: CASSFLQRENTGELFF. CDR3 sequence (DNA): TGTGCCAGCAGTTTTTTACAGCGGGAGAACACCGGGGAGCTGTTTTTT. Full variable domain (rest looked up from reference TRBV28 and TRBJ2-2): DVKVTQSSRYLVKRTGEKVFLECVQDMDHENMFWYRQDPGLGLRLIYFSYDVKMKEKGDIPEGYSVSREKKERFSLILESASTNQTSMYLCASSFLQRENTGELFFGEGSRLTVL.

V and J are TRBV4-1 and TRBJ2-7; D may be TRBD2 (6 bases). The V end lost 6 bases, the J end lost 6 bases, and 21 bases lay between the germline ends. This CDR3 has 15 residues. CDR1 and CDR2 (germline): MGHRA, YSYEKL. In DNA form, the CDR3 reads TGCGCCAGCAGGTCGGCCGGGGCGGGATCCACCGAGCAGTACTTC. It yields the protein CASRSAGAGSTEQYF.

The V and J genes are TRBV29-1 and TRBJ2-7, with TRBD2 matching over 12 bases. The CDR3 is made up of 14 amino acids. Germline assignment: CDR1 SQVTM and CDR2 ANQGSEA. V lost 5 bases and J lost 5; bases outside the gene matches: 7. The CDR3 protein is CSVNRLAGVHEQYF. CDR3 coding DNA: TGCAGCGTTAATAGACTAGCGGGAGTGCACGAGCAGTACTTC.

The chain couples TRBV10-1 to TRBJ2-1; 7 bases fit TRBD2. V was clipped by 5 bases and J by 4 bases; unmatched bases: 11. Germline V CDR1 and CDR2: WNHNN, SYGVQD (reference sequence). The CDR3 runs 16 residues. CDR3 nucleotide sequence: TGCGCCAGCAGTCCTACGGGTAGCGGGTCGTACAATGAGCAGTTCTTC. This encodes CASSPTGSGSYNEQFF.

The V and J genes are TRBV28 and TRBJ2-7, with TRBD2 matching over 8 bases. The junction had 8 bases not matched to a gene; V was cut back by 2 bases and J by 2 bases. The CDR3 has 16 amino acids. Germline V gives CDR1 MDHEN, CDR2 SYDVKM. The CDR3 DNA sequence: TGTGCCAGCAGTTTACGCCTGACTAGCGCTACCTACGAGCAGTACTTC. Translation gives CASSLRLTSATYEQYF.

The CDR3 protein is CASRPGTGRSHNEQFF. The CDR3 nucleotides read TGCGCCAGTCGACCGGGGACAGGGAGGAGTCACAATGAGCAGTTCTTC. The V and J genes are TRBV10-2 and TRBJ2-1; 9 bases align to TRBD1. This CDR3 has 16 amino acids. The ends lost 9 bases at V and 5 bases at J; junction bases unmatched: 14. Per germline, CDR1 WSHSY and CDR2 SAAADI.

The J gene is TRBJ2-5, the V gene TRBV20-1; no clear D gene. V lost 2 bases and J lost 5, with 3 bases in between. Germline V gives CDR1 DFQATT, CDR2 SNEGSKA (reference sequence). The CDR3 contains 10 residues. CDR3 coding DNA: TGCAGTGCTAGAAGGGAGACCCAGTACTTC. Translation gives CSARRETQYF.

The rearrangement joins TRBV7-2 to TRBJ2-6; D gene ambiguous. Deletions cut 1 base from V and 1 base from J, with 5 bases between. Germline loops: CDR1 SGHTA, CDR2 FQGNSA. The CDR3 is 15 residues long. CDR3 in DNA: TGTGCCAGCAGCTTAGGGTCATCTGGGGCCAACGTCCTGACTTTC. The encoded protein is CASSLGSSGANVLTF.

The V call is TRBV18, the J call TRBJ2-1; 9 positions match TRBD1. The germline CDR1 and CDR2 sequences are KGHSH and LQKENI. CDR3 length: 15 amino acids. Trimming took 3 bases from V and 5 from J; bases not matched to a gene: 5. The CDR3 loop is CASSPGQGLNNEQFF. In DNA, the CDR3 is TGTGCCAGCTCACCCGGACAGGGGTTGAACAATGAGCAGTTCTTC.

The rearrangement links TRBV7-6 to TRBJ2-3; D is possibly TRBD2 (6 bases). There are 14 residues in the CDR3. The germline CDR1 and CDR2 sequences are SGHVS and FNYEAQ. Deletions cut 3 bases from V and 5 bases from J, with 12 bases between. This CDR3 reads CASSFTGEEDTQYF. CDR3 sequence (DNA): TGTGCCAGCAGCTTTACGGGAGAGGAAGATACGCAGTATTTT.

This chain connects TRBV28 to TRBJ2-1; TRBD2 agrees at 7 bases. J gave up 9 bases and V 10 bases, and 21 bases lay outside the gene matches. The CDR3 is 16 amino acids. Germline V gene data show CDR1 as MDHEN and CDR2 as SYDVKM. The CDR3: CATFRGGLRSISEQFF. The DNA of the CDR3 is TGTGCCACCTTCCGCGGGGGACTAAGGTCGATCAGTGAGCAGTTCTTC.

The chain recombines TRBV30 with TRBJ2-7; D might be TRBD2 (5 bases). CDR1 GTSNPN and CDR2 SVGIG come from the germline V gene (reference sequence). The CDR3 has 12 amino acids. The ends were cut back, 1 base at V and 4 bases at J, with 8 bases in the middle. The CDR3 sequence is CAWSAGLYEQYF. The CDR3 DNA is TGTGCCTGGAGTGCCGGACTGTACGAGCAGTACTTC.

This chain links TRBV9 with TRBJ2-3; tentative D call: TRBD2 (6 bases). Germline V gene sequence: CDR1 SGDLS, CDR2 YYNGEE. CDR3 length equals 15 residues. V lost 0 bases and J lost 4, with 12 bases in between. The CDR3 nucleotides read TGTGCCAGCAGCGTAGTCGGGAGAGGGGCAGATACGCAGTATTTT. As protein: CASSVVGRGADTQYF.